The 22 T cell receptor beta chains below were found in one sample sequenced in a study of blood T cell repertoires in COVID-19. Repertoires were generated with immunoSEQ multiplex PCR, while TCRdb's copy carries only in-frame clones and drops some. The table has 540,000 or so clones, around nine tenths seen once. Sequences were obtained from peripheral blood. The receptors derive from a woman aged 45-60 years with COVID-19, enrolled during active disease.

For the CDR3, the DNA is TGTGCCAGCAGCTCTCCTAGCGGGGAAGTTACCGGGGAGCTGTTTTTT. Residues: CASSSPSGEVTGELFF. V is TRBV9 and J is TRBJ2-2; TRBD2 matches 9 bases. The germline V gene encodes CDR1 SGDLS and CDR2 YYNGEE. The CDR3 runs 16 residues. The V segment lost 4 bases and the J segment 5 bases; nucleotides outside the gene matches: 9.

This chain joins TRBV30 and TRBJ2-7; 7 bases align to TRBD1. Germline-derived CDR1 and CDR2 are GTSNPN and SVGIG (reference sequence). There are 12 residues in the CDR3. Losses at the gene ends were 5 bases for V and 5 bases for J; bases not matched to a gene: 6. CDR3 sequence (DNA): TGTGCCTGGGGGACAGTGGTTAACGAGCAGTACTTC. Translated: CAWGTVVNEQYF.

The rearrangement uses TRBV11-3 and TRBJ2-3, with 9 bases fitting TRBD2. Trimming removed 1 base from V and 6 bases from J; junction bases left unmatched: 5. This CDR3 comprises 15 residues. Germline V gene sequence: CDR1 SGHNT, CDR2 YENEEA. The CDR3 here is CASSLGGGAFDTQYF. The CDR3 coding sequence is TGTGCCAGCAGCTTAGGCGGGGGGGCGTTCGATACGCAGTATTTT. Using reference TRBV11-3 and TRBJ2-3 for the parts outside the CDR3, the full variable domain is EAGVVQSPRYKIIEKKQPVAFWCNPISGHNTLYWYLQNLGQGPELLIRYENEEAVDDSQLPKDRFSAERLKGVDSTLKIQPAELGDSAVYLCASSLGGGAFDTQYFGPGTRLTVL.

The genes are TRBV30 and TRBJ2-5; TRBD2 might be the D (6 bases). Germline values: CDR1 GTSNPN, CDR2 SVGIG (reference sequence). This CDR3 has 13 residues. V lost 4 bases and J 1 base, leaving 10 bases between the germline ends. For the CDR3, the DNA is TGTGCCTGGAATCGGGGGTTCCAAGAGACCCAGTACTTC. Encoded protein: CAWNRGFQETQYF.

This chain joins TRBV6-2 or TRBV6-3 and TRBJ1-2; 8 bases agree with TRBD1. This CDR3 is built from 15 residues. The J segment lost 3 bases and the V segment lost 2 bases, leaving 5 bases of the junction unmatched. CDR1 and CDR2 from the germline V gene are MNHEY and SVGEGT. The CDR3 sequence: CASSYRGQGDYGYTF. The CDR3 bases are TGTGCCAGCAGTTACCGCGGACAGGGTGACTATGGCTACACCTTC.

As DNA, the CDR3 is TGTGCCAGCAGCCCACAGTCGCTAGCGGGAAACACCATATATTTT. Amino acids: CASSPQSLAGNTIYF. This chain joins TRBV7-8 and TRBJ1-3; D gene unclear. Germline V lookup: CDR1 SGHVS, CDR2 FQNEAQ. V lost 5 bases to trimming and J lost 4 bases, with 15 bases between them. The CDR3 covers 15 residues.

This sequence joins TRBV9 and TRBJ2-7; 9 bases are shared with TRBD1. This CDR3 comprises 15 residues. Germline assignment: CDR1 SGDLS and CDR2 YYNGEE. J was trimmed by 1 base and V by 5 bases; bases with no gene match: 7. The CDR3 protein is CASSIGTGHSYEQYF. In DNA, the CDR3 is TGTGCCAGCAGTATCGGGACAGGGCATTCCTACGAGCAGTACTTC.

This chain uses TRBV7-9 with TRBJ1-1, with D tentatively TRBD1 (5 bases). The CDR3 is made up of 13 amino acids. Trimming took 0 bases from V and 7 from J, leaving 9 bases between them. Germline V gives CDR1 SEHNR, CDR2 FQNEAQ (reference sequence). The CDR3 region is CASSLAQGDEAFF. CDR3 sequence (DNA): TGTGCCAGCAGCTTAGCCCAGGGTGATGAAGCTTTCTTT.

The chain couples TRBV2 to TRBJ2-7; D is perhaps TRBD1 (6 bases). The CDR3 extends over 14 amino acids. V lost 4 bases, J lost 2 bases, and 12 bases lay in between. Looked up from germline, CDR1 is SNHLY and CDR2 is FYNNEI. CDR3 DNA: TGTGCCAGCAGTGGGGGGCGGGTAACCTACGAGCAGTACTTC. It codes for CASSGGRVTYEQYF.

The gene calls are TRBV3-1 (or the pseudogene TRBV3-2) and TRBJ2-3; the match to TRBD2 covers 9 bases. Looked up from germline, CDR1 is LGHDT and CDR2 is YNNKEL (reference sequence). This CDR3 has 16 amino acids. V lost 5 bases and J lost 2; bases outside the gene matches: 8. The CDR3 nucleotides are TGTGCCAGCAGCGCCCTGGCGGGGGGGTTCACAGATACGCAGTATTTT. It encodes CASSALAGGFTDTQYF.

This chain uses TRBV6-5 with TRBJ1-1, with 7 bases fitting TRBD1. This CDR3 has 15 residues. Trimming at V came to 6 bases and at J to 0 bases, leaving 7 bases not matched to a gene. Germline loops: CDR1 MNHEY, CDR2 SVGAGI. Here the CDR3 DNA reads TGTGCCAGCAGCCGACAGGGTGGAATGAACACTGAAGCTTTCTTT. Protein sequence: CASSRQGGMNTEAFF.

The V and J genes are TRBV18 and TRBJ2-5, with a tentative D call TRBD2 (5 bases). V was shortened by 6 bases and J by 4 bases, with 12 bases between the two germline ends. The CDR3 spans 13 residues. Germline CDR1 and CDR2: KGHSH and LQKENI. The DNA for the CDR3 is TGTGCCAGCTCCCGGGGTAGGATAGAGACCCAGTACTTC. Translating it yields CASSRGRIETQYF. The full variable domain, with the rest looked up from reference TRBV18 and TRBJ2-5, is NAGVMQNPRHLVRRRGQEARLRCSPMKGHSHVYWYRQLPEEGLKFMVYLQKENIIDESGMPKERFSAEFPKEGPSILRIQQVVRGDSAAYFCASSRGRIETQYFGPGTRLLVL.

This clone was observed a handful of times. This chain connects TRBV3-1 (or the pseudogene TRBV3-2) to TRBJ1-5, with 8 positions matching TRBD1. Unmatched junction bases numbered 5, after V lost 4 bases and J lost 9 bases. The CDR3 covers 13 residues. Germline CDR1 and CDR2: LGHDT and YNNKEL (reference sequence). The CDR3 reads CASSPGQGTPQHF. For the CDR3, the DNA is TGTGCCAGCAGCCCCGGACAGGGAACGCCCCAGCATTTT.

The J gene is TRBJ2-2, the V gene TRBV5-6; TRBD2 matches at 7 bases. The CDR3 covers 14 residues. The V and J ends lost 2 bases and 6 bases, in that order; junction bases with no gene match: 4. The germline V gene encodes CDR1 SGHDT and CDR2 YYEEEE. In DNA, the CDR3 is TGTGCCAGCAGCTTCGCAGGGAGGGCCGGGGAGCTGTTTTTT. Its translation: CASSFAGRAGELFF.

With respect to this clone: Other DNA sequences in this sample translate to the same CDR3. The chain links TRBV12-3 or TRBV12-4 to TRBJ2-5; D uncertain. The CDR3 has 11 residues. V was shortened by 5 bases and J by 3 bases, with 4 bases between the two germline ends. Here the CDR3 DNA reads TGTGCCAGCAGTCCAGAAGAGACCCAGTACTTC. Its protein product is CASSPEETQYF.

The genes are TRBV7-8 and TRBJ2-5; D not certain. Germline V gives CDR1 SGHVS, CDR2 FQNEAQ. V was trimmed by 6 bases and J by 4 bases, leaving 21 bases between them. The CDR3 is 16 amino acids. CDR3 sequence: CASRPRLGGRVETQYF. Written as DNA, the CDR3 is TGTGCCAGCAGACCTCGTCTAGGCGGCCGCGTAGAGACCCAGTACTTC.

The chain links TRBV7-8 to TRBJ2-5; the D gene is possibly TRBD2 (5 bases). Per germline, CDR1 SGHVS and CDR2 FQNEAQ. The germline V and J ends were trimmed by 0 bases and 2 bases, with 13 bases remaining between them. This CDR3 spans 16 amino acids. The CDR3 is CASSLARGSLQETQYF. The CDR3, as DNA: TGTGCCAGCAGCTTAGCGCGAGGGAGCCTACAAGAGACCCAGTACTTC.

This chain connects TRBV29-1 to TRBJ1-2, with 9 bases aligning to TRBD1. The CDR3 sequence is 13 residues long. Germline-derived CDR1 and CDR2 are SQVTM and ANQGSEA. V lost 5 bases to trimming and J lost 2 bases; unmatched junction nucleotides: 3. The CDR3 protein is CSVRQGGNYGYTF. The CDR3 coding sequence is TGCAGCGTTCGACAGGGGGGAAACTATGGCTACACCTTC.

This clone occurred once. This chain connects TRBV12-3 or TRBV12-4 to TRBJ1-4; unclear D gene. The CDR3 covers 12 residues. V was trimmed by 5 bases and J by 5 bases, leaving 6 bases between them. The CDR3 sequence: CASSRVNEKLFF. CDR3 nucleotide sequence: TGTGCCAGCAGTCGGGTGAATGAAAAACTGTTTTTT.

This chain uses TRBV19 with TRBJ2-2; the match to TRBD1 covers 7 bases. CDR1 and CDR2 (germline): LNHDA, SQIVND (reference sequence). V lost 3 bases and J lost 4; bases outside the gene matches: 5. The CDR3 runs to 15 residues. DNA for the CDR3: TGTGCCAGTAGTATTACGACAGGGAGCACCGGGGAGCTGTTTTTT. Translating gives CASSITTGSTGELFF.

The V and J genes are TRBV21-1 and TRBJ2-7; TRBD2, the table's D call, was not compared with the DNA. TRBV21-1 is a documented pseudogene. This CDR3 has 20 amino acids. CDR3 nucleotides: TGTGCCAGCAGCAAAGGTCAAGTGGAGGGCCAGACGTACTCACCCTACGAGCAGTACTTC. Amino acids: CASSKGQVEGQTYSPYEQYF.

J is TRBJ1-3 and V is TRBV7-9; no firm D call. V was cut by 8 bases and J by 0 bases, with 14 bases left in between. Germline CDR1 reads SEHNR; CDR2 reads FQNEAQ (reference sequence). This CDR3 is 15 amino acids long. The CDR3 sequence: CASRPDGSSGNTIYF. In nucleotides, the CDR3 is TGTGCCAGCCGACCGGACGGGAGCTCTGGAAACACCATATATTTT.